This T cell receptor (beta chain) stems from a study of blood T cell repertoires in COVID-19. Germline CDR1 is SGHTA and CDR2 is FQGNSA. V shed 0 bases and J 0 bases; nucleotides not matched to a gene: 17. The CDR3 length is 22 residues. Clones were read by immunoSEQ multiplex PCR, and TCRdb kept only the in-frame ones, dropping some. The sample includes about 140,000 clones, over 75% seen only once; the top ten take roughly 1.6%. This chain joins TRBV7-2 and TRBJ2-3; 11 bases are shared with TRBD2. The clonotype comes from a human donor in a cohort sampled during active COVID-19. Sequencing input: peripheral blood. CDR3 nucleotides: TGTGCCAGCAGCTTAGCGTCGGGACTAGCGGACCACACCAGCCTGAGCACAGATACGCAGTATTTT. Its protein is CASSLASGLADHTSLSTDTQYF.